The 27 T cell receptor beta chains reported below all come from one sample, sequenced in a study of cytomegalovirus exposure and HLA in healthy donors. The PCR ran on 60 Vbeta and 13 Jbeta primers. Profiling relied on immunoSEQ multiplex PCR, and the TCRdb table lists in-frame clones only, not all of them. The repertoire has under 200,000 clones, 80% to 85% of them found once; the top ten carry 7.5% to 9.5%. Sample: PBMCs. These receptors were collected from a male donor in good health and CMV-seropositive.

The chain employs TRBV7-2 and TRBJ1-2; no definite D call. The CDR3 length is 14 residues. Trimming left V 10 bases short and J 3 bases short, with 18 bases between. Germline V CDR1 and CDR2: SGHTA, FQGNSA. CDR3 region: CATTDPRFHYGYTF. For the CDR3, the DNA is TGTGCCACCACAGACCCAAGGTTTCACTATGGCTACACCTTC.

The J gene is TRBJ2-2, the V gene TRBV27; 10 nucleotides line up with TRBD2. This CDR3 region has 14 residues. Germline CDR1 MNHEY, CDR2 SMNVEV (reference sequence). J lost 4 bases, V lost 6 bases, and 2 bases had no gene match. The CDR3 protein is CASRGLASTGELFF. CDR3 nucleotides: TGTGCCAGCAGGGGACTAGCGTCCACCGGGGAGCTGTTTTTT.

This sequence joins TRBV28 and TRBJ2-1; D unresolved. The germline V gene has CDR1 MDHEN and CDR2 SYDVKM. The CDR3 runs to 11 residues. V was trimmed by 7 bases and J by 5 bases, leaving 6 bases between them. The CDR3: CASTVNNEQFF. The CDR3, as DNA: TGTGCCAGCACAGTCAACAATGAGCAGTTCTTC.

This clone was seen once. The chain joins TRBV20-1 to TRBJ1-1; D uncertain. Trimming took off 3 bases at V and 11 bases at J, with 10 bases between the two ends. Germline V lookup: CDR1 DFQATT, CDR2 SNEGSKA (reference sequence). The CDR3 totals 10 residues. CDR3 residues: CSARLPAAFF. DNA for the CDR3: TGCAGTGCTAGGCTACCCGCGGCTTTCTTT.

This rearrangement joins TRBV6-1 to TRBJ2-7, with D perhaps TRBD2 (7 bases). Germline-derived CDR1 and CDR2 are MNHNS and SASEGT. The V and J ends lost 11 bases and 2 bases respectively, with 19 bases between them. The CDR3 sequence is 14 residues long. CDR3 sequence reads: CAGGAGSLPYEQYF. As DNA, the CDR3 is TGTGCCGGGGGGGCAGGGAGTCTACCCTACGAGCAGTACTTC.

This chain connects TRBV27 to TRBJ2-5; D is possibly TRBD1 (6 bases). Germline V gene lookup returns CDR1 MNHEY and CDR2 SMNVEV (reference sequence). With 6 bases removed from V and 4 bases from J, the gap between germline ends came to 30 bases. This CDR3 has 19 residues. CDR3 residues: CASRPKSLDSWGSRETQYF. CDR3 sequence (DNA): TGTGCCAGCAGACCTAAATCCTTGGACAGCTGGGGCTCTCGAGAGACCCAGTACTTC.

The chain has TRBV5-6 and TRBJ2-7, with D possibly being TRBD2 (6 bases). CDR3 length equals 15 residues. Germline-derived CDR1 and CDR2 are SGHDT and YYEEEE. Trimming stripped 0 bases from V and 5 bases from J, with 15 bases between. In DNA, the CDR3 is TGTGCCAGCAGCTTGGCAGCCAGGAGGGGCGACGAGCAGTACTTC. Translation: CASSLAARRGDEQYF.

The CDR3 protein is CASRGAGRHLGTQYF. CDR3 sequence (DNA): TGTGCCAGCAGGGGAGCGGGGAGACACCTTGGGACCCAGTACTTC. V is TRBV2 and J is TRBJ2-5; TRBD2 matches at 7 bases. Looked up from germline, CDR1 is SNHLY and CDR2 is FYNNEI. J lost 7 bases, V lost 6 bases, and 14 bases had no gene match. The CDR3 totals 15 residues.

The chain has TRBV15 and TRBJ2-4, with D possibly being TRBD1 (5 bases). This CDR3 is 17 amino acids long. Germline-derived CDR1 and CDR2 are LNHNV and YYDKDF (reference sequence). Trimming removed 2 bases from V and 0 bases from J, with 14 bases in between. The CDR3 here is CATSRIDSGLAKNIQYF. The CDR3 DNA reads as TGTGCCACCAGCAGAATCGACAGTGGTCTAGCCAAAAACATTCAGTACTTC. The full variable domain, rest sourced from reference TRBV15 and TRBJ2-4, is DAMVIQNPRYQVTQFGKPVTLSCSQTLNHNVMYWYQQKSSQAPKLLFHYYDKDFNNEADTPDNFQSRRPNTSFCFLDIRSPGLGDTAMYLCATSRIDSGLAKNIQYFGAGTRLSVL.

This chain connects TRBV18 to TRBJ2-7; 7 bases line up with TRBD1. V was pared by 2 bases and J by 1 base, with 5 bases of the junction left unmatched. Germline V lookup: CDR1 KGHSH, CDR2 LQKENI. The CDR3 covers 15 residues. Here the CDR3 DNA reads TGTGCCAGCTCACCAGGAACAGGGGAATCCTACGAGCAGTACTTC. Translated, it gives CASSPGTGESYEQYF.

The rearrangement joins TRBV5-1 to TRBJ2-7, with D unresolved. The CDR3 covers 12 residues. Between the trimmed V and J ends, which lost 1 base and 3 bases, there was a span of 5 bases. CDR1 is SGHRS and CDR2 is YFSETQ in the germline V gene. CDR3 DNA: TGCGCCAGCAGCTTGAACAGCTACGAGCAGTACTTC. Translating gives CASSLNSYEQYF.

The chain has TRBV27 and TRBJ2-7; D gene uncertain. The CDR3 is 11 amino acids. CDR1 is MNHEY and CDR2 is SMNVEV in the germline V gene (reference sequence). V was clipped by 4 bases and J by 5 bases, with 6 bases between them. The DNA of the CDR3 is TGTGCCAGCAGTTCTACCCACGAGCAGTACTTC. The encoded protein is CASSSTHEQYF.

The chain employs TRBV28 and TRBJ2-7, with 9 nucleotides matching TRBD2. The CDR3 length is 14 residues. Germline CDR1 and CDR2: MDHEN and SYDVKM. J lost 6 bases, V lost 5 bases, and 8 bases had no gene match. In DNA form, the CDR3 reads TGTGCCAGCAGTCCAATAGCGGGAGTACGCGAGCAGTACTTC. This sequence encodes CASSPIAGVREQYF.

The chain has TRBV6-6 and TRBJ2-3, with a possible D match to TRBD1 (6 bases). The length of the CDR3 is 15 residues. Trimming removed 5 bases from V and 4 bases from J, with 16 bases in between. Per germline, CDR1 MNHNY and CDR2 SVGAGI (reference sequence). The CDR3 coding sequence is TGTGCCAGCAGTCTAGGTGCAGGGGCCGCAGATACGCAGTATTTT. Its protein is CASSLGAGAADTQYF.

The chain joins TRBV5-1 to TRBJ1-2; 7 positions agree with TRBD1. From germline, CDR1 is SGHRS and CDR2 YFSETQ. Trimming cost V 0 bases and J 7 bases; bases outside gene matches: 9. This CDR3 region has 15 residues. The CDR3 bases are TGCGCCAGCAGCTTGGAATCAACAGGGGCGGGTGGCTACACCTTC. It specifies CASSLESTGAGGYTF.

CDR3 DNA: TGTGCCATCAGCTCCGACTTTACAAGCTCCTACGAGCAGTACTTC. Amino acid sequence: CAISSDFTSSYEQYF. The V call is TRBV10-3, the J call TRBJ2-7; D remains unclear. Trimming stripped 6 bases from V and 0 bases from J, with 15 bases between. The CDR3 runs 15 residues. Germline lookup yields CDR1 ENHRY and CDR2 SYGVKD.

This chain uses TRBV6-5 with TRBJ2-3, with D perhaps TRBD2 (5 bases). V gave up 8 bases and J gave up 1 base, with 10 bases separating them. The CDR3 is 13 amino acids. Germline V gene data show CDR1 as MNHEY and CDR2 as SVGAGI. The CDR3, as DNA: TGTGCCAGCGGAGCAGCGGGCACAGATACGCAGTATTTT. Encoded protein: CASGAAGTDTQYF.

The rearrangement links TRBV12-5 to TRBJ2-1; TRBD2 matches 10 bases. There are 16 residues in the CDR3. Germline V gives CDR1 LGHNT, CDR2 FRNRAP. The J segment lost 8 bases and the V segment lost 5 bases, leaving 12 bases of the junction unmatched. CDR3 protein: CASGPRASGGQDEQFF. The CDR3, as DNA: TGTGCTAGTGGTCCCAGGGCTAGCGGGGGCCAGGATGAGCAGTTCTTC.

This clone showed up just a few times. The chain uses TRBV2 and TRBJ2-7, with D perhaps TRBD2 (5 bases). Germline V gene lookup returns CDR1 SNHLY and CDR2 FYNNEI. This CDR3 is built from 14 residues. Trimming stripped 1 base from V and 2 bases from J, with 9 bases between. CDR3 sequence (DNA): TGTGCCAGCAGTGAAGGGTGGGGAGCCTACGAGCAGTACTTC. This sequence encodes CASSEGWGAYEQYF.

V is TRBV19 and J is TRBJ1-2, with TRBD1 matching 7 bases. The CDR3 runs 14 residues. After removal of 6 bases from V and 2 bases from J, the junction contained 6 bases not matched to a gene. Germline V gene sequence: CDR1 LNHDA, CDR2 SQIVND (reference sequence). CDR3 sequence: CASRRQGSNYGYTF. CDR3 DNA: TGTGCCAGTAGGAGACAGGGTTCGAACTATGGCTACACCTTC.

The chain is built from TRBV5-3 and TRBJ2-7; a weak D match, TRBD1 (6 bases). TRBV5-3 is known as an ORF, though its function is uncertain. The CDR3 length is 17 residues. Trimming cost V 3 bases and J 5 bases, with 24 bases left between them. CDR3 loop: CARSSPKHNRDGDEQYF. The DNA for the CDR3 is TGTGCCAGAAGCTCTCCCAAACATAACAGGGATGGCGACGAGCAGTACTTC.

V usage is TRBV2 and J usage is TRBJ2-7, with TRBD1 matching over 9 bases. Germline values: CDR1 SNHLY, CDR2 FYNNEI. The CDR3 runs to 15 residues. J lost 3 bases, V lost 7 bases, and 10 bases had no gene match. The chain's CDR3 is CASTETGQGVYEQYF. DNA of the CDR3: TGTGCCAGCACGGAGACGGGACAGGGCGTCTACGAGCAGTACTTC.

The V call is TRBV5-1, the J call TRBJ1-1; the match to TRBD1 covers 8 bases. With 4 bases clipped from V and 7 bases from J, the junction kept 9 bases outside the gene matches. The CDR3 loop spans 14 amino acids. CDR1 SGHRS and CDR2 YFSETQ come from the germline V gene. In nucleotides, the CDR3 is TGCGCCAGCAGCACCGGACAGGGTAGGAGTGAAGCTTTCTTT. Translation: CASSTGQGRSEAFF.

CDR3 sequence: CASSLEGGRHNEQFF. The CDR3 DNA sequence: TGTGCCAGTTCCTTGGAGGGAGGGCGGCACAATGAGCAGTTCTTC. V usage is TRBV5-6 and J usage is TRBJ2-1, with 7 positions matching TRBD2. The CDR3 totals 15 residues. Per the germline V gene, CDR1 is SGHDT and CDR2 is YYEEEE. Trimming at V came to 8 bases and at J to 5 bases, leaving 13 bases not matched to a gene.

The chain carries TRBV6-5 and TRBJ1-5, with D unclear. V lost 0 bases and J 4 bases, leaving 10 bases between the germline ends. The length of the CDR3 is 15 residues. Germline V gene lookup returns CDR1 MNHEY and CDR2 SVGAGI. Here the CDR3 DNA reads TGTGCCAGCAGTTACTCGAGTAGCATTAATCAGCCCCAGCATTTT. Translation: CASSYSSSINQPQHF.

Only one count was recorded for this clone. The V gene is TRBV10-1, the J gene TRBJ2-5; TRBD2 matches 7 bases. This CDR3 is 13 amino acids long. Germline V lookup: CDR1 WNHNN, CDR2 SYGVQD (reference sequence). With V trimmed by 6 bases and J by 4 bases, 5 bases remained unmatched. CDR3 nucleotides: TGCGCCAGCAGCCGGACTAGAGGAGAGACCCAGTACTTC. Its translation is CASSRTRGETQYF.

V is TRBV11-2 and J is TRBJ2-4, with D perhaps TRBD1 (6 bases). The germline gives CDR1 SGHAT, CDR2 FQNNGV. The CDR3 has 16 residues. With 5 bases removed from V and 3 bases from J, the gap between germline ends came to 17 bases. CDR3: CASSPGAYRVKNIQYF. CDR3 in DNA: TGTGCCAGCAGCCCAGGGGCCTATCGAGTCAAAAACATTCAGTACTTC. Using reference TRBV11-2 and TRBJ2-4 for the parts outside the CDR3, the full variable domain is EAGVAQSPRYKIIEKRQSVAFWCNPISGHATLYWYQQILGQGPKLLIQFQNNGVVDDSQLPKDRFSAERLKGVDSTLKIQPAKLEDSAVYLCASSPGAYRVKNIQYFGAGTRLSVL.